The 17 T cell receptor beta chains presented below share a single source sample, sequenced in a study of response to subunit inactivated influenza vaccine. MiXCR, run by TCRdb on the RT-PCR reads, gives a single entry per CDR3 protein. The data hold about 520,000 distinct CDR3 sequences, with approximately 6.9% observed a single time. Sequenced material: PBMCs from blood, taken less than 30 months after vaccination. These receptors all come from a man between 50 and 75 years old who received an inactivated influenza vaccine.

This clonotype was counted between two and nine times. The J gene is TRBJ2-3, the V gene TRBV12-3 or TRBV12-4; TRBD1 might be the D (6 bases). Trimming removed 6 bases at V and 2 bases at J, with 18 bases between. The CDR3 is made up of 16 amino acids. The CDR3 sequence: CASSRGGHGFTDTQYF. The CDR3 bases are TGTGCCAGCAGCCGAGGGGGACATGGCTTCACAGATACGCAGTATTTT.

This clonotype was observed a few times. CDR3 in amino acids: CASSLSTGNTEAFF. In DNA, the CDR3 is TGTGCCAGCAGTTTATCAACGGGCAACACTGAAGCTTTCTTT. J is TRBJ1-1 and V is TRBV27; D remains unclear. The V end lost 0 bases, the J end lost 2 bases, and 7 bases lay between the germline ends. This CDR3 comprises 14 residues. CDR1 MNHEY and CDR2 SMNVEV come from the germline V gene (reference sequence).

This clonotype has only a few counts. The chain has TRBV5-5 and TRBJ1-1; no clear D. Germline values: CDR1 SGHKS, CDR2 YYEKEE (reference sequence). The V end lost 3 bases, the J end lost 8 bases, and 11 bases lay between the germline ends. The CDR3 extends over 12 amino acids. CDR3 in DNA: TGTGCCAGCAGCTCCGCGGGGTGGGAAGCTTTCTTT. Encoded protein: CASSSAGWEAFF.

This clonotype has a count of ten or more. The gene calls are TRBV5-6 and TRBJ2-7; no firm D call. Germline V gives CDR1 SGHDT, CDR2 YYEEEE. The V and J ends lost 3 bases and 2 bases respectively, with 6 bases between them. The CDR3 totals 12 residues. The CDR3 protein is CASSYYAYEQYF. Here the CDR3 DNA reads TGTGCCAGCAGCTACTACGCCTACGAGCAGTACTTC.

This clonotype was counted many times. The gene calls are TRBV30 and TRBJ2-1; 9 bases are a match to TRBD1. The CDR3 covers 14 residues. With V trimmed by 5 bases and J by 6 bases, 8 bases remained unmatched. CDR1 and CDR2 (germline): GTSNPN, SVGIG (reference sequence). The CDR3 region has the DNA TGTGCCTGGTCCCCGGGACAGGGAAGCAATGAGCAGTTCTTC. Its protein is CAWSPGQGSNEQFF.

This clonotype was recorded many times. This sequence joins TRBV20-1 and TRBJ2-3; unclear D gene. V lost 2 bases, J lost 2 bases, and 11 bases lay in between. Per the germline V gene, CDR1 is DFQATT and CDR2 is SNEGSKA (reference sequence). The CDR3 has 14 amino acids. DNA for the CDR3: TGCAGTGCTAGAACTCCGGTCTCCACAGATACGCAGTATTTT. Its translation: CSARTPVSTDTQYF.

The chain carries TRBV6-2 or TRBV6-3 and TRBJ2-3; possible D gene TRBD2, 5 bases. Trimming removed 4 bases at V and 1 base at J, with 9 bases between. CDR3 size: 14 residues. The germline V gene has CDR1 MNHEY and CDR2 SVGEGT. The CDR3 loop reads CASSSPRGTDTQYF. The CDR3 coding sequence is TGTGCCAGCAGTTCACCGCGGGGCACAGATACGCAGTATTTT.

At least ten counts were recorded for this clonotype. J is TRBJ2-1 and V is TRBV12-3 or TRBV12-4; 8 bases are shared with TRBD2. V was pared by 7 bases and J by 9 bases, with 5 bases of the junction left unmatched. This CDR3 region has 12 residues. The CDR3 DNA reads TGTGCCAGCACCGCGGGAGGAGTTGAGCAGTTCTTC. It specifies CASTAGGVEQFF.

This clonotype was picked up a small number of times. The genes are TRBV20-1 and TRBJ2-7; D is possibly TRBD1 (6 bases). The V gene lost 5 bases and the J gene lost 3 bases, with 11 bases spanning the gap. CDR1 is DFQATT, CDR2 SNEGSKA, per germline (reference sequence). The length of the CDR3 is 12 residues. The CDR3: CSAGQTGYEQYF. The CDR3 nucleotides are TGCAGTGCTGGCCAGACAGGCTACGAGCAGTACTTC.

This clonotype was seen a handful of times. The CDR3 loop reads CAWSRQGFPGNTIYF. The CDR3 coding sequence is TGTGCCTGGAGTCGACAGGGCTTTCCTGGAAACACCATATATTTT. This sequence joins TRBV30 and TRBJ1-3; the match to TRBD1 covers 7 bases. Per germline, CDR1 GTSNPN and CDR2 SVGIG (reference sequence). After removal of 2 bases from V and 2 bases from J, the junction contained 6 bases not matched to a gene. The CDR3 sequence is 15 residues long.

The V and J genes are TRBV19 and TRBJ2-1; TRBD2 matches at 12 bases. V lost 1 base to trimming and J lost 9 bases; unmatched junction nucleotides: 4. Germline lookup yields CDR1 LNHDA and CDR2 SQIVND (reference sequence). This CDR3 has 15 amino acids. The CDR3 region has the DNA TGTGCCAGTAGTATAGGACTAGCGGGAGTGGGTGAGCAGTTCTTC. Translated, it gives CASSIGLAGVGEQFF. Full variable domain (rest looked up from reference TRBV19 and TRBJ2-1): DGGITQSPKYLFRKEGQNVTLSCEQNLNHDAMYWYRQDPGQGLRLIYYSQIVNDFQKGDIAEGYSVSREKKESFPLTVTSAQKNPTAFYLCASSIGLAGVGEQFFGPGTRLTVL.

The chain is built from TRBV29-1 and TRBJ2-7; no clear D. The CDR3 is 13 amino acids. Trimming took off 4 bases at V and 3 bases at J, with 13 bases between the two ends. Germline CDR1 reads SQVTM; CDR2 reads ANQGSEA. The CDR3 spells CSVGAGTDYEQYF. In nucleotides, the CDR3 is TGCAGCGTTGGAGCCGGCACAGACTACGAGCAGTACTTC.

This clonotype was seen a handful of times. The chain links TRBV20-1 to TRBJ2-1, with 7 bases fitting TRBD2. The CDR3 sequence is 14 residues long. V lost 1 base, J lost 2 bases, and 2 bases stayed unmatched. Germline CDR1 reads DFQATT; CDR2 reads SNEGSKA (reference sequence). The CDR3 DNA reads TGCAGTGCTAGAGGGGGGGGTGCCTACAATGAGCAGTTCTTC. Its protein is CSARGGGAYNEQFF.

J is TRBJ2-7 and V is TRBV5-1; 9 bases agree with TRBD1. Germline V CDR1 and CDR2: SGHRS, YFSETQ. Unmatched junction bases numbered 9, after V lost 5 bases and J lost 3 bases. This CDR3 region has 15 residues. Here the CDR3 reads CASRLGQGPSYEQYF. The CDR3 region has the DNA TGCGCCAGCAGGCTTGGACAGGGGCCAAGCTACGAGCAGTACTTC.

The table lists this clonotype with many counts. The chain has TRBV12-3 or TRBV12-4 and TRBJ2-1; TRBD1 matches 8 bases. V was pared by 6 bases and J by 6 bases, with 16 bases of the junction left unmatched. This CDR3 contains 17 residues. The CDR3 sequence: CASSQMGVRGHSNEQFF. Here the CDR3 DNA reads TGTGCCAGCAGCCAAATGGGGGTCAGGGGGCATAGCAATGAGCAGTTCTTC.

The chain links TRBV12-3 or TRBV12-4 to TRBJ1-6; D is unclear. V lost 2 bases, J lost 8 bases, and 7 bases lay in between. The CDR3 runs to 13 residues. The CDR3 DNA is TGTGCCAGCAGTTTATTCGGGGATTCACCCCTCCACTTT. Translated, it gives CASSLFGDSPLHF.

This chain connects TRBV6-2 or TRBV6-3 to TRBJ2-2, with TRBD1 matching 8 bases. V was clipped by 2 bases and J by 0 bases; unmatched bases: 2. The CDR3 contains 16 residues. Germline CDR1 reads MNHEY; CDR2 reads SVGEGT. The CDR3 sequence: CASSYEQGANTGELFF. CDR3 DNA: TGTGCCAGCAGTTACGAACAGGGGGCGAACACCGGGGAGCTGTTTTTT.